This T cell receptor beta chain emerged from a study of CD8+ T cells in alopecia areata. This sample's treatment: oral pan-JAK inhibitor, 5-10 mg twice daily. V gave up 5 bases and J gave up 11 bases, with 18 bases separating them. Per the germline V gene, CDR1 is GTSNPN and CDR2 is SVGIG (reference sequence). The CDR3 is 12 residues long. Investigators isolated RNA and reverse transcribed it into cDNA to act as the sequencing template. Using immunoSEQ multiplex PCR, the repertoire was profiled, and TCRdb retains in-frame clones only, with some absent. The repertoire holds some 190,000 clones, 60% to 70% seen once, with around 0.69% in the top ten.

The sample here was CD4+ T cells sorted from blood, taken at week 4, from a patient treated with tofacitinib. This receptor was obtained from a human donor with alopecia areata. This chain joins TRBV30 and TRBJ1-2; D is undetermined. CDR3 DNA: TGTGCCTGGGGACTTTCCTCCAGGAGTTACACCTTC. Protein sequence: CAWGLSSRSYTF.